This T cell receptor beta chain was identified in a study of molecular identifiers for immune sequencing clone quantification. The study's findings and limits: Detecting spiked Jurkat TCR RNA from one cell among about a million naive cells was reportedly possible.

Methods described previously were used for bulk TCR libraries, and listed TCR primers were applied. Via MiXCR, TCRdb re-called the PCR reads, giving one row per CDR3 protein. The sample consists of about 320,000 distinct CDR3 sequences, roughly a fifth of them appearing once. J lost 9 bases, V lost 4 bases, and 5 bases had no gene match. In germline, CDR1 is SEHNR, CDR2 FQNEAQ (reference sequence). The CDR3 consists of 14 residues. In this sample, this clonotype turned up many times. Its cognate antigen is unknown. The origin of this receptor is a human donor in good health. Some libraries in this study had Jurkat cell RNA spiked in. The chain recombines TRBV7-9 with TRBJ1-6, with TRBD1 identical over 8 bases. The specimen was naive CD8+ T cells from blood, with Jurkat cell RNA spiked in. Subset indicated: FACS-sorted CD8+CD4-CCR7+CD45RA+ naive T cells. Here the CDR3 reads CASSSGQGVSPLHF. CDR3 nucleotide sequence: TGTGCCAGCAGCTCTGGACAGGGAGTTTCACCCCTCCACTTT.